The clone carrying this TCR beta chain was seen just once. Its antigen remains unknown. The V gene end was trimmed by 0 bases and the J gene end by 12 bases; junction bases not matched to a gene: 9. CDR3 length equals 15 residues. Germline V gene data show CDR1 as MGHRA and CDR2 as YSYEKL. The data stem from a study of OX40 agonist ivuxolimab in advanced cancers. On the study more broadly: The patients received ivuxolimab by intravenous route every 2 weeks at 0.01 to 10 mg/kg. Study conclusions and caveats: Which antigen the expanded peripheral T cells recognized is unknown. Doses of 0.1 to 3.0 mg/kg were accompanied by clonal expansion of CD4+ and CD8+ blood T cells by week 6.

Generated by immunoSEQ multiplex PCR, the TCRdb table keeps only in-frame clones and is missing some. The table shows 60,000 to 90,000 clones, with about 87% occurring only once. The rearrangement links TRBV4-1 to TRBJ2-1, with 9 bases aligning to TRBD2. The sample in question was CD4+ or CD8+ T cells sorted from blood, obtained in a trial of the OX40 agonist ivuxolimab. The TCR comes from an adult with an advanced solid tumor such as melanoma, head and neck, liver or kidney cancer. CDR3 loop: CASSQEVAGGRRQFF. DNA of the CDR3: TGCGCCAGCAGCCAAGAAGTGGCGGGGGGGCGACGGCAGTTCTTC.